Below are 6 T cell receptor beta chains sequenced from a single sample in a study of blood T cell repertoires in COVID-19. Method: immunoSEQ multiplex PCR; TCRdb's copy keeps in-frame clones and lacks some. The sample shows 240,000 or so clones, less than 90% of them seen only once. Sequences were obtained from peripheral blood. Every receptor here comes from a man aged 55 to 70 with acute or convalescent COVID-19.

The V gene is TRBV27, the J gene TRBJ2-5; possible D gene TRBD1, 7 bases. Trimming shortened V by 6 bases and J by 2 bases, and 13 bases separated the two germline ends. The germline V gene encodes CDR1 MNHEY and CDR2 SMNVEV (reference sequence). The CDR3 length is 14 residues. This CDR3 reads CASSRGTVQETQYF. CDR3 sequence (DNA): TGTGCCAGCAGCCGGGGGACAGTACAAGAGACCCAGTACTTC.

The chain employs TRBV28 and TRBJ1-3, with 8 nucleotides matching TRBD1. CDR1 is MDHEN and CDR2 is SYDVKM in the germline V gene. Trimming at V came to 6 bases and at J to 2 bases, leaving 9 bases not matched to a gene. The CDR3 is made up of 16 amino acids. CDR3: CASSLYEQGAGNTIYF. CDR3 bases: TGTGCCAGCAGCCTATACGAACAGGGGGCTGGAAACACCATATATTTT.

V is TRBV6-2 or TRBV6-3 and J is TRBJ1-6, with TRBD1 matching over 7 bases. The CDR3 runs 16 residues. Losses at the gene ends were 7 bases for V and 7 bases for J; bases not matched to a gene: 13. CDR1 is MNHEY, CDR2 SVGEGT, per germline. This CDR3 is CASTPTGRGQNSPLHF. In DNA form, the CDR3 reads TGTGCCAGCACCCCGACAGGGAGAGGGCAGAATTCACCCCTCCACTTT.

This chain uses TRBV30 with TRBJ2-5, with TRBD2 matching 8 bases. Germline loops: CDR1 GTSNPN, CDR2 SVGIG (reference sequence). This CDR3 has 13 residues. The CDR3 loop is CAGVRAGGETQYF. DNA for the CDR3: TGTGCAGGGGTGAGGGCGGGAGGTGAGACCCAGTACTTC.

The genes are TRBV25-1 and TRBJ1-2; 7 bases match TRBD1. V lost 5 bases to trimming and J lost 8 bases; unmatched junction nucleotides: 5. There are 12 residues in the CDR3. Germline V gene sequence: CDR1 MGHDK, CDR2 SYGVNS. The CDR3 sequence is CASSTQGTGYTF. In nucleotides, the CDR3 is TGTGCCAGCAGTACACAGGGGACCGGCTACACCTTC.

This rearrangement joins TRBV19 to TRBJ2-2, with 8 bases that match TRBD1. The CDR3 is 18 residues long. With 9 bases clipped from V and 1 base from J, the junction kept 16 bases outside the gene matches. In germline, CDR1 is LNHDA, CDR2 SQIVND (reference sequence). The CDR3 DNA follows: TGTGCCAGCAGAGAGGGGGGTTTCGGGACAGGGAACACCGGGGAGCTGTTTTTT. Translating it yields CASREGGFGTGNTGELFF.